This TCR beta chain was sequenced for a study of T cell repertoires in ileal Crohn's disease. On the study more broadly: Less than 45% were active smokers at surgery; median disease duration was 7.9 years.

Study-wide points: Clonal expansions were more frequent in active smokers than non-smokers at surgery.

Included were adult ileal or ileocolonic Crohn's patients indicated for ileocolonic resection. The assay was immunoSEQ multiplex PCR, and TCRdb's table has in-frame clones only and misses some. The sample lists approximately 29,000 clones; about three quarters were seen once. In germline, CDR1 is SGDLS, CDR2 YYNGEE. The CDR3 extends over 20 amino acids. V shed 10 bases and J shed 5 bases, with 39 bases lying between them. Note on this clone: Its antigen is still unknown.

Material for sequencing was ileal tissue. The V call is TRBV9, the J call TRBJ1-2, with D possibly being TRBD1 (6 bases). This TCR derives from an adult with Crohn's disease. In DNA form, the CDR3 reads TGTGCCGTCGGGCGGCGCTATTTCGTGCGGCGGACTGAGGGGGTTTATGGCTACACCTTC. As protein: CAVGRRYFVRRTEGVYGYTF.